The present T cell receptor (beta chain) was sequenced within a study of CD8+CD57+ T cells in acquired aplastic anemia. The J segment lost 2 bases and the V segment lost 11 bases, leaving 8 bases of the junction unmatched. The CDR3 is 14 amino acids. CDR1 is MNHEY and CDR2 is SMNVEV in the germline V gene (reference sequence). Patients who underwent sequencing had shown CD8+CD57+ cell expansion by flow cytometry. Genomic DNA served as template for TCR beta VDJ and CDR3 profiling. One entry per CDR3 protein results from TCRdb running MiXCR on the reads. This sample carries approximately 98,000 distinct CDR3 sequences, around 70% of them seen once, and the ten largest clones take about 62%.

V usage is TRBV27 and J usage is TRBJ1-5; 8 bases agree with TRBD1. The origin of this receptor is a human donor with aplastic anemia. The specimen was sorted CD4+, CD8+, or CD8+CD57+ T cells (not recorded which) from PBMCs. In nucleotides, the CDR3 is TGTGCCTCCGAGGACAGGGATGGCAATCAGCCCCAGCATTTT. It encodes CASEDRDGNQPQHF.